This entry lists 2 T cell receptor beta chains sequenced from one sample in a study of Graves' ophthalmopathy and Graves' hyperthyroidism. RNA transcripts were the source from which TCR beta CDR3 regions were amplified. RT-PCR was first run with HTBI primers, then multiplex PCR in a second round. TCRdb reprocessed the multiplex PCR reads via MiXCR and lists one record per CDR3 protein. The sample has about 700,000 distinct CDR3 sequences; around 40% are singletons. The sequenced sample consisted of peripheral blood. The receptors derive from an adult man with Graves' ophthalmopathy.

Regarding this clonotype: The conserved phenylalanine or tryptophan normally closing the CDR3 is absent here, so this likely arose from a read error. The chain recombines TRBV7-2 with TRBJ1-4; unclear D gene. Germline CDR1 and CDR2: SGHTA and FQGNSA. Trimming left V 5 bases short and J 8 bases short, with 12 bases between. CDR3 length: 13 amino acids. As DNA, the CDR3 is TGTGCCAGCAGCAAGACGAGCCTCGAAAAACTGTTTCTT. Its protein is CASSKTSLEKLFL.

The rearrangement uses TRBV20-1 and TRBJ2-7; 8 bases fit TRBD1. This CDR3 is built from 14 residues. After removal of 4 bases from V and 4 bases from J, the junction contained 9 bases not matched to a gene. Germline V gives CDR1 DFQATT, CDR2 SNEGSKA (reference sequence). The CDR3 here is CSANIRTGRYEQYF. Written as DNA, the CDR3 is TGCAGTGCTAACATCCGGACAGGGAGGTACGAGCAGTACTTC.